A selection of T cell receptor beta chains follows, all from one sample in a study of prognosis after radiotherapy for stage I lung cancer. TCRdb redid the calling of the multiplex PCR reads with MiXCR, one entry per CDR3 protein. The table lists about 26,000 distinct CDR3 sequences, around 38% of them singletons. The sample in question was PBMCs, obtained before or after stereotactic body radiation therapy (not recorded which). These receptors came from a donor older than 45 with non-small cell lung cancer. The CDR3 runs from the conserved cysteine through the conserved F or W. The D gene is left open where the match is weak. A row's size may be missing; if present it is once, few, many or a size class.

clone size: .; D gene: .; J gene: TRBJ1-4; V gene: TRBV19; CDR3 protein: CASSIDPRRGEDEKLFF; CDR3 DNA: TGTGCCAGTAGTATCGACCCGCGGCGAGGGGAGGATGAAAAACTGTTTTTT
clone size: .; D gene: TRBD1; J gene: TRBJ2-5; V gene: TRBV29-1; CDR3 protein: CSVAGTAQETQYF; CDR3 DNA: TGCAGCGTAGCCGGGACAGCCCAAGAGACCCAGTACTTC
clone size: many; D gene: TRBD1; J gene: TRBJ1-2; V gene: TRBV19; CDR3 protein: CASSSRQGALGYTF; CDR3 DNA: TGTGCCAGTAGTTCGCGACAGGGGGCTCTTGGCTACACCTTC
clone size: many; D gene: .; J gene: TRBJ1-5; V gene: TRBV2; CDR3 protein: CASSEGVTWPQHF; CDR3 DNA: TGTGCCAGCAGTGAGGGGGTCACCTGGCCCCAGCATTTT
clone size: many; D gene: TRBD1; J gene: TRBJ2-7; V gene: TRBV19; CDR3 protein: CASSNFGTGNDEQYF; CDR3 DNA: TGTGCCAGTAGTAATTTTGGGACAGGGAACGACGAGCAGTACTTC
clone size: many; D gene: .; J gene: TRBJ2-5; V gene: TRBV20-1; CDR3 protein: CSARDLGPETQYF; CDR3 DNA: TGCAGTGCTAGGGATTTGGGGCCGGAGACCCAGTACTTC
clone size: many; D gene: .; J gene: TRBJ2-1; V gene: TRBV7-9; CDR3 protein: CASSWGDEQFF; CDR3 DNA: TGTGCCAGCAGCTGGGGGGATGAGCAGTTCTTC
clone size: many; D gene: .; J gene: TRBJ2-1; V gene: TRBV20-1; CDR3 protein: CSATLYNEQFF; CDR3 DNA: TGCAGTGCTACATTATACAATGAGCAGTTCTTC
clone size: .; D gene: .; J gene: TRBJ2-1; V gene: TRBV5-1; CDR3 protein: CASSYERGDEQFF; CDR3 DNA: TGCGCCAGCAGCTATGAGCGCGGGGATGAGCAGTTCTTC
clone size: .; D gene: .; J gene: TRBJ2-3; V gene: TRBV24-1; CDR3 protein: CATSSPYSPHTDTQYF; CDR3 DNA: TGTGCCACCAGTTCCCCGTACAGTCCCCACACAGATACGCAGTATTTT
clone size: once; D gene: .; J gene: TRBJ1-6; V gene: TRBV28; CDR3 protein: CASSSGNSPLHF; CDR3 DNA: TGTGCCAGCAGTTCAGGGAATTCACCCCTCCACTTT
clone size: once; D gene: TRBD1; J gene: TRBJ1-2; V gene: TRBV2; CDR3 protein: CARSPTTGTAKQF; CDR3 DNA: TGTGCCAGGTCGCCTACCACCGGGACAGCCAAACAGTTC
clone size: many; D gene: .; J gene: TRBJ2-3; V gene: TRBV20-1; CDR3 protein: CSLPGGGTDTQYF; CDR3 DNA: TGCAGTCTGCCCGGGGGCGGGACAGATACGCAGTATTTT
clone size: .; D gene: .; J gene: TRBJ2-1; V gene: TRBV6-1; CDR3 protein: CASTPGQGGGGGDEQFF; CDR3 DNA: TGTGCCAGCACCCCTGGGCAGGGAGGGGGGGGAGGGGATGAGCAGTTCTTC
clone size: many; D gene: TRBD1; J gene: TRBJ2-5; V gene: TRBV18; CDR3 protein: CASSPQMGQGAGETQYF; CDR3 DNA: TGTGCCAGCTCACCACAAATGGGACAGGGGGCCGGAGAGACCCAGTACTTC
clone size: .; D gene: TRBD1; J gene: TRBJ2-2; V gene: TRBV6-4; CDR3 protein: CASSGTGGDTGELFF; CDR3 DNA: TGTGCCAGCAGCGGGACAGGGGGCGACACCGGGGAGCTGTTTTTT
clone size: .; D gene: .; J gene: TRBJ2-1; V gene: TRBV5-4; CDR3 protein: CASSYDHNEQFF; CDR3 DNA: TGTGCCAGCAGCTATGACCACAATGAGCAGTTCTTC
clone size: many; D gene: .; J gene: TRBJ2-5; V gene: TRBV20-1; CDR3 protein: CSANERETQYF; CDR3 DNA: TGCAGTGCTAATGAACGGGAGACCCAGTACTTC
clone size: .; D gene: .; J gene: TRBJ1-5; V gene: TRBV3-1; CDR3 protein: CASSQTGPQHF; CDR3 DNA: TGTGCCAGCAGCCAAACGGGGCCCCAGCATTTT
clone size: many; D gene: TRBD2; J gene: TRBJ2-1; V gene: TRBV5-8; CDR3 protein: CASSTPGLAGVDEQFF; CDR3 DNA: TGTGCCAGCAGCACACCGGGACTAGCGGGAGTAGATGAGCAGTTCTTC
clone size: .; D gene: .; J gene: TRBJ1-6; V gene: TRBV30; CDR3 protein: CAWRGTTDSPLHF; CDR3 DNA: TGTGCCTGGAGAGGCACTACTGATTCACCCCTCCACTTT
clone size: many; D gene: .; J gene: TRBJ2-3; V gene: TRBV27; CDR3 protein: CASSLVGGREIDTQYF; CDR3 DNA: TGTGCCAGCAGTTTAGTGGGCGGCCGCGAAATAGATACGCAGTATTTT
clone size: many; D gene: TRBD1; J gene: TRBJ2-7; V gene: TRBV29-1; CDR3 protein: CSVVRQGHYEQYF; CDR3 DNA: TGCAGCGTTGTAAGACAGGGCCACTACGAGCAGTACTTC
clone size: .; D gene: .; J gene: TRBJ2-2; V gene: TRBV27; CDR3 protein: CASSNRVIPGELFF; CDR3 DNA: TGTGCCAGCTCAAACAGGGTAATCCCCGGGGAGCTGTTTTTT
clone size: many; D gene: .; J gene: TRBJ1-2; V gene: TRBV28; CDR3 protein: CASVSGGRDGYTF; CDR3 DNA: TGTGCCAGCGTTTCGGGGGGGAGAGATGGCTACACCTTC
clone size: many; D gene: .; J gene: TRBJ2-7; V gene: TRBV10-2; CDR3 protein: CASSEVGNYEQYF; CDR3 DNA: TGCGCCAGCAGTGAAGTAGGCAACTACGAGCAGTACTTC
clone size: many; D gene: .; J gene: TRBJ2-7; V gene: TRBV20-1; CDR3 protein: CSARQGDLDEQYF; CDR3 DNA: TGCAGTGCTAGACAGGGAGATCTCGACGAGCAGTACTTC
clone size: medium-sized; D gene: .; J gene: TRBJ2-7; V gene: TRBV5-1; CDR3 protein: CASSLVRGEGYEQYF; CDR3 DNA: TGCGCCAGCAGCTTGGTTCGGGGTGAGGGGTACGAGCAGTACTTC
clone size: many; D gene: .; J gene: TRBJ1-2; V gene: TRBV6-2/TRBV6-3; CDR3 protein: CASSYSGGDGYTF; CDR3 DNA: TGTGCCAGCAGTTACTCAGGAGGGGATGGCTACACCTTC
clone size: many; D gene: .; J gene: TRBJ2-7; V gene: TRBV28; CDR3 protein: CASSSAQTYEQYF; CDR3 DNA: TGTGCCAGCAGTTCCGCACAGACCTACGAGCAGTACTTC
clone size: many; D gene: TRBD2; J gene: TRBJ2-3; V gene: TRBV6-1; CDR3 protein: CASRLLAGGRTDTQYF; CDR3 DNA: TGTGCCAGCAGGCTTCTAGCGGGGGGTCGCACAGATACGCAGTATTTT
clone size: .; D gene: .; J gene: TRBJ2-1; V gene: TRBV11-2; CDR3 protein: CASSFSRARGGDEQFF; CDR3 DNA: TGTGCCAGCAGCTTTTCGAGGGCCAGGGGAGGGGATGAGCAGTTCTTC
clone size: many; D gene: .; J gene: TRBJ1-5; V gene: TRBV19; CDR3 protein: CASSIAAINNQPQHF; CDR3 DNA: TGTGCCAGTAGTATAGCAGCCATAAACAATCAGCCCCAGCATTTT
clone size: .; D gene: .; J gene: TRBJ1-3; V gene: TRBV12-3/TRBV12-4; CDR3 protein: CASSLVGNTIYF; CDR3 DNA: TGTGCCAGCAGTTTAGTGGGAAACACCATATATTTT
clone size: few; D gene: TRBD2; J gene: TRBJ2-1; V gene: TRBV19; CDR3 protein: CASSIIPGTSGSPKYNEQFF; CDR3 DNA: TGTGCCAGTAGTATCATTCCCGGGACTAGCGGGAGCCCCAAGTACAATGAGCAGTTCTTC
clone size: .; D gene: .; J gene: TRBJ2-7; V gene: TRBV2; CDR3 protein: CVSSASQGGYEQYF; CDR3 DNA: TGTGTCAGCAGTGCGTCTCAAGGGGGCTACGAGCAGTACTTC
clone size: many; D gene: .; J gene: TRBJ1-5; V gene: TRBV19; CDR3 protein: CASRRGSENQPQHF; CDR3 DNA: TGTGCCAGTAGGCGTGGGTCCGAAAATCAGCCCCAGCATTTT
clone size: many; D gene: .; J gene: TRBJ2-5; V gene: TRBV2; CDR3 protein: CASSDRQGLETQYF; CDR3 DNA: TGTGCCAGCAGTGACCGACAGGGACTAGAGACCCAGTACTTC
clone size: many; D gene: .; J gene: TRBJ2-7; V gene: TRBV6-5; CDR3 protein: CASRREVYEQYF; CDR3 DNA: TGTGCCAGCCGTAGAGAGGTCTACGAGCAGTACTTC
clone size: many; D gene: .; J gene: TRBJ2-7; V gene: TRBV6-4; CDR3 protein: CASRAGTPHYEQYF; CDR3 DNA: TGTGCCAGCAGAGCTGGGACACCCCACTACGAGCAGTACTTC
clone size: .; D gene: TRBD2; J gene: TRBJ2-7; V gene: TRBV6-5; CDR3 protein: CASSYASGLEGDEQCF; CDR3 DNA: TGTGCCAGCAGTTACGCCTCGGGACTAGAGGGAGACGAGCAGTGCTTC
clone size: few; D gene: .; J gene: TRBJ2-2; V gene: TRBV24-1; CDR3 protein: CATRGDAGELFF; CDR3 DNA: TGTGCCACCAGGGGGGATGCCGGTGAGCTGTTTTTT
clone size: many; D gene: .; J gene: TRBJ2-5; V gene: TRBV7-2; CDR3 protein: CASRRVGETQYF; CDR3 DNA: TGTGCCAGCAGACGGGTCGGGGAGACCCAGTACTTC
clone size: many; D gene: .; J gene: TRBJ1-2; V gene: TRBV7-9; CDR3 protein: CASSSSGSYYGYTF; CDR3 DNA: TGTGCCAGCAGCTCATCAGGATCCTACTATGGCTACACCTTC
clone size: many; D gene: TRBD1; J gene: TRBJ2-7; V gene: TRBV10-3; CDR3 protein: CATGDRGAYEQYF; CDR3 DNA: TGTGCCACCGGGGACAGGGGAGCCTACGAGCAGTACTTC
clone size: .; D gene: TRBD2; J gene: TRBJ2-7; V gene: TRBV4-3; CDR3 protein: CASSAGLAASYEQYF; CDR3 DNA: TGCGCCAGCAGTGCCGGACTAGCGGCCTCCTACGAGCAGTACTTC